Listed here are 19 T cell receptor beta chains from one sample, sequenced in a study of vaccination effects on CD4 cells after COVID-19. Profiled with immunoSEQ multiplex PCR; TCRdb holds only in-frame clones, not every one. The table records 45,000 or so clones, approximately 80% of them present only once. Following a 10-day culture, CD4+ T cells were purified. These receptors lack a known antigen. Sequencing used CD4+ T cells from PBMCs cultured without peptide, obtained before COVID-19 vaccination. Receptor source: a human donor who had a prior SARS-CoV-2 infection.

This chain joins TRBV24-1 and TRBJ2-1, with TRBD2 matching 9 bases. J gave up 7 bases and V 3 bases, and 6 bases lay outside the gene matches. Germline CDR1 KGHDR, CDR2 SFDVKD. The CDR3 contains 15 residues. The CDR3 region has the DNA TGTGCCACCAGTGATCCCCGGACTAGCGCAAATGAGCAGTTCTTC. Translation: CATSDPRTSANEQFF.

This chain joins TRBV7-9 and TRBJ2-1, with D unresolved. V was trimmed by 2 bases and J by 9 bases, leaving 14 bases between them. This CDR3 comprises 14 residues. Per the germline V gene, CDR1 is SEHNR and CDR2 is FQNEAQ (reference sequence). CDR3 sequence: CASSLILGMGEQFF. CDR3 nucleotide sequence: TGTGCCAGCAGCTTAATCTTAGGTATGGGTGAGCAGTTCTTC.

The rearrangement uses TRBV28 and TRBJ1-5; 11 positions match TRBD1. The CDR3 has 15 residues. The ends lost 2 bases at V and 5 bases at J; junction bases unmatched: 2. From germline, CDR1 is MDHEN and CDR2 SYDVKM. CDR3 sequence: CASSLRTGGYQPQHF. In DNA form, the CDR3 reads TGTGCCAGCAGTTTACGGACAGGGGGCTATCAGCCCCAGCATTTT.

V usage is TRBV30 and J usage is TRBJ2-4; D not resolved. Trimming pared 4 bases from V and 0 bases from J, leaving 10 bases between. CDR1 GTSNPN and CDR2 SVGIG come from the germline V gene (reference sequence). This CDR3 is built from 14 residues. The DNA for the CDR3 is TGTGCCTGGAAGGAGAACCTAGCCAAAAACATTCAGTACTTC. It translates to CAWKENLAKNIQYF.

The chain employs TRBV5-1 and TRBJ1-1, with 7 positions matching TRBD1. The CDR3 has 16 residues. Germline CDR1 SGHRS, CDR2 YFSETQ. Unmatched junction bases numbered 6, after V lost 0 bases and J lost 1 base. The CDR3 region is CASSLDTGEWNTEAFF. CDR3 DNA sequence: TGCGCCAGCAGCTTGGATACAGGGGAATGGAACACTGAAGCTTTCTTT.

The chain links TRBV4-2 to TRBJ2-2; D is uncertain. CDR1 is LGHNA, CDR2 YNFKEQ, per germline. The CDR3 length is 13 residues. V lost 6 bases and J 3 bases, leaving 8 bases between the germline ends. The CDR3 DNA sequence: TGTGCCAGCAGGGAACTACACACCGGGGAGCTGTTTTTT. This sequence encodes CASRELHTGELFF.

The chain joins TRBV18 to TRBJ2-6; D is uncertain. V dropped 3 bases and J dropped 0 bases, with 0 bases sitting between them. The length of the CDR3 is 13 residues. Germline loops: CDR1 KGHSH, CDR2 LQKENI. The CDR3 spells CASSPSGANVLTF. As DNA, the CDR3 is TGTGCCAGCTCACCCTCTGGGGCCAACGTCCTGACTTTC.

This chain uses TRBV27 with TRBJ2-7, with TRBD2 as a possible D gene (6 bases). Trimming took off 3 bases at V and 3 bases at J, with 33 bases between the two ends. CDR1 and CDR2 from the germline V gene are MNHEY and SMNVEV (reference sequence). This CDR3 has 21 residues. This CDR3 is CASSFSGRNPSAEGVYYEQYF. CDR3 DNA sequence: TGTGCCAGCAGTTTTTCAGGCAGGAACCCTAGCGCCGAAGGGGTTTACTACGAGCAGTACTTC.

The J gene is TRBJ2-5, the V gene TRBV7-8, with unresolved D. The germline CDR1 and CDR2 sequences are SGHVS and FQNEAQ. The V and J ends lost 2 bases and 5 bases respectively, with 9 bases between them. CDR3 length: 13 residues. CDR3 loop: CASSLLAWETQYF. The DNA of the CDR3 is TGTGCCAGCAGCTTACTCGCCTGGGAGACCCAGTACTTC.

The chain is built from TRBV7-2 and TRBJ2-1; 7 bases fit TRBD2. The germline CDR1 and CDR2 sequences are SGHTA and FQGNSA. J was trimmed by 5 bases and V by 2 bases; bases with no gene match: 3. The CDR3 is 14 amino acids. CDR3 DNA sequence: TGTGCCAGCAGCTTACGAGCGGGACACAATGAGCAGTTCTTC. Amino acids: CASSLRAGHNEQFF.

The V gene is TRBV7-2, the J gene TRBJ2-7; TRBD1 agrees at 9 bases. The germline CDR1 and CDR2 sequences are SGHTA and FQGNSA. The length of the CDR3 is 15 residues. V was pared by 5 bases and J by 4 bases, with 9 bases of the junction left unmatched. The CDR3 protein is CASSRTGGAGYEQYF. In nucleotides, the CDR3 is TGTGCCAGCAGCCGTACAGGGGGCGCCGGGTACGAGCAGTACTTC.

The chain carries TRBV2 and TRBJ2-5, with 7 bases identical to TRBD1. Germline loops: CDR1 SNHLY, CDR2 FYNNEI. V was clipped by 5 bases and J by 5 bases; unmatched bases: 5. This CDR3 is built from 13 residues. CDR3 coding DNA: TGTGCCAGCAGTAGGGGGCGCGATGAGACCCAGTACTTC. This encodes CASSRGRDETQYF.

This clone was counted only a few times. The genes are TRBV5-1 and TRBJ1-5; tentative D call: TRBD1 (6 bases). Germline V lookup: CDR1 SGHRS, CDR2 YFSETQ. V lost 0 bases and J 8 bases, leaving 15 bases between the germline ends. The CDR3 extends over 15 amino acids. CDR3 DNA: TGCGCCAGCAGCTTGGCAGGCTGGGGGGCAGAGCCCCAGCATTTT. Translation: CASSLAGWGAEPQHF.

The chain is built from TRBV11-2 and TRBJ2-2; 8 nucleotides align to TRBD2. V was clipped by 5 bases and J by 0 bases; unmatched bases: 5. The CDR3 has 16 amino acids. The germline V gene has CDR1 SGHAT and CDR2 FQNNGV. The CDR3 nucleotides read TGTGCCAGCAGCATCATAGCGGGGCCGAACACCGGGGAGCTGTTTTTT. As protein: CASSIIAGPNTGELFF.

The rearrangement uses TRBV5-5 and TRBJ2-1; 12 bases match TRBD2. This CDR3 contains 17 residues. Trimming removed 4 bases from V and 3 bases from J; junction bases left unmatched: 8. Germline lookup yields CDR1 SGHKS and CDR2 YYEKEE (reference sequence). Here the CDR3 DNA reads TGTGCCAGCAGCCCGACCTTACTAGCGGGGGGCTACAATGAGCAGTTCTTC. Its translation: CASSPTLLAGGYNEQFF.

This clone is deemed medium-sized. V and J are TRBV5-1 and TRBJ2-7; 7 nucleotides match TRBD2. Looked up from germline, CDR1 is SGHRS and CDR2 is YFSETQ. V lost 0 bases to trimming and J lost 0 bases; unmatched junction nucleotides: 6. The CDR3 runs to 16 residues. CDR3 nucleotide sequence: TGCGCCAGCAGCTTGGCCAATCTAGCGGACTCCTACGAGCAGTACTTC. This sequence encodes CASSLANLADSYEQYF.

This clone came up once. The CDR3 DNA is TGTGCCAGCAGCCGTCTGAGGGGGGGCACTGAAGCTTTCTTT. It codes for CASSRLRGGTEAFF. The V and J genes are TRBV6-5 and TRBJ1-1; D perhaps matches TRBD1 (6 bases). The CDR3 spans 14 residues. V gave up 6 bases and J gave up 4 bases, with 15 bases separating them. Germline CDR1 is MNHEY and CDR2 is SVGAGI.

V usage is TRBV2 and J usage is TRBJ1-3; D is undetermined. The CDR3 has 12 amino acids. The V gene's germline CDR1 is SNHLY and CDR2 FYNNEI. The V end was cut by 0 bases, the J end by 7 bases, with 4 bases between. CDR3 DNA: TGTGCCAGCAGTGAAGCGGGTAACACCATATATTTT. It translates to CASSEAGNTIYF.

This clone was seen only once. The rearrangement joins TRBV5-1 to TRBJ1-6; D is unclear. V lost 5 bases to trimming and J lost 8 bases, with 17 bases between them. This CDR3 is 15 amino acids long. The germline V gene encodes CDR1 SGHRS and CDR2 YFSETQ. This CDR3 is CASRPTPGSDSPLHF. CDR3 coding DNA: TGCGCCAGCAGACCTACTCCCGGATCGGATTCACCCCTCCACTTT. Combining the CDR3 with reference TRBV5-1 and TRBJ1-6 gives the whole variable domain KAGVTQTPRYLIKTRGQQVTLSCSPISGHRSVSWYQQTPGQGLQFLFEYFSETQRNKGNFPGRFSGRQFSNSRSEMNVSTLELGDSALYLCASRPTPGSDSPLHFGNGTRLTVT.